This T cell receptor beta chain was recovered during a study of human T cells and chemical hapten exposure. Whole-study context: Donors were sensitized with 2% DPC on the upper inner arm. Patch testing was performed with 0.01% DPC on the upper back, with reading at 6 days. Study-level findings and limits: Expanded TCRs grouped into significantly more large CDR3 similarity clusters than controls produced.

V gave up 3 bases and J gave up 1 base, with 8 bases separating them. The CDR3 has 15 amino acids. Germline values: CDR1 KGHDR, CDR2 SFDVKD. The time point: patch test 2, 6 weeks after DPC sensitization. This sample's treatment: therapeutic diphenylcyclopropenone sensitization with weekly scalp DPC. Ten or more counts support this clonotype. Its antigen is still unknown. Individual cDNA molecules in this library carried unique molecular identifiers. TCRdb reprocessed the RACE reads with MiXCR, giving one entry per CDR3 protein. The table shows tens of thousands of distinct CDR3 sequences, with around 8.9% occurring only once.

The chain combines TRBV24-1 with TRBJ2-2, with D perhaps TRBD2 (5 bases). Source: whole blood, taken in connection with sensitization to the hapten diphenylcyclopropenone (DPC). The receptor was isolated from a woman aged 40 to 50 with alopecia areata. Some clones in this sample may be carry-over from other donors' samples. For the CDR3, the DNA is TGTGCCACCAGTGATCCGACTAAGAACACCGGGGAGCTGTTTTTT. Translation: CATSDPTKNTGELFF.